This is a list of T cell receptor beta chains from one sample in a study of blood T cell repertoires in COVID-19. The assay was immunoSEQ multiplex PCR, and TCRdb's table has in-frame clones only and misses some. The sample has 150,000 or so clones, around 84% seen once; the top ten hold approximately 19%. The sequencing sample was made of peripheral blood. Every receptor here comes from a woman older than 75 with acute or convalescent COVID-19. Each CDR3 is given with its conserved first and last residue. A D gene is named only where the DNA matches it firmly. Only some rows state a clone size, as once, few, many or a class for expanded clones.

CDR3aa	CDR3nt	j_gene	d_gene	v_gene	abundance
CASYPGSLEQYF	TGTGCCAGCTACCCGGGATCGTTGGAGCAGTACTTC	TRBJ2-7	NA	TRBV6-5	NA
CARNPGTIDYEQYF	TGTGCCAGAAACCCCGGGACTATCGACTACGAGCAGTACTTC	TRBJ2-7	TRBD2	TRBV5-3	NA
CASSLLVAETQYF	TGTGCCAGCAGCTTATTGGTAGCGGAGACCCAGTACTTC	TRBJ2-5	NA	TRBV7-9	NA
CASSLGAGFDEQYF	TGCGCCAGCAGCTTGGGAGCGGGGTTCGACGAGCAGTACTTC	TRBJ2-7	TRBD2	TRBV5-1	few
CASSSNRLYGYTF	TGTGCCAGCAGCTCCAACAGGCTCTATGGCTACACCTTC	TRBJ1-2	NA	TRBV5-6	NA
CASAETVDSHYGYTF	TGTGCCAGCGCCGAAACCGTCGACAGCCACTATGGCTACACCTTC	TRBJ1-2	NA	TRBV5-5	NA
CASSLANPGQKNQPQHF	TGTGCCAGCAGCTTAGCGAACCCGGGACAGAAGAATCAGCCCCAGCATTTT	TRBJ1-5	TRBD1	TRBV7-2	NA
CAWSDDLDEQYF	TGTGCCTGGAGCGATGACTTGGATGAGCAGTACTTC	TRBJ2-7	NA	TRBV30	NA
CSVALPGTQTYEQYF	TGCAGCGTTGCCTTACCCGGGACACAGACCTACGAGCAGTACTTC	TRBJ2-7	NA	TRBV29-1	NA
CASSSEGSSYEQYF	TGCGCCAGCAGCTCTGAAGGGAGCTCCTACGAGCAGTACTTC	TRBJ2-7	NA	TRBV5-1	NA
CASSSGQGSSTEAFF	TGCGCCAGCAGCTCCGGACAGGGGTCGAGTACTGAAGCTTTCTTT	TRBJ1-1	TRBD1	TRBV5-1	NA
CASSLTGNTIYF	TGTGCCAGCAGCCTAACTGGAAACACCATATATTTT	TRBJ1-3	NA	TRBV28	NA
CASSPGTGYHNEQFF	TGCGCCAGCAGCCCCGGGACAGGGTACCACAATGAGCAGTTCTTC	TRBJ2-1	TRBD1	TRBV5-1	NA
CASMAGGSNQPQHF	TGTGCCAGCATGGCAGGGGGTTCAAATCAGCCCCAGCATTTT	TRBJ1-5	TRBD1	TRBV28	NA
CASSQDPRGGYGYTF	TGTGCCAGCAGCCAAGACCCCCGGGGTGGCTATGGCTACACCTTC	TRBJ1-2	NA	TRBV4-2	once
CASSIPGVNEQFF	TGTGCCAGTAGTATCCCCGGAGTGAATGAGCAGTTCTTC	TRBJ2-1	NA	TRBV19	NA
CASVISDSLGYTF	TGTGCCAGCGTAATCTCAGACTCCTTGGGCTACACCTTC	TRBJ1-2	NA	TRBV6-5	NA
CASSLTRDRRSQPQHF	TGTGCCAGCAGCCTGACCCGGGACAGGAGAAGTCAGCCCCAGCATTTT	TRBJ1-5	TRBD1	TRBV7-8	NA
CASSVTGGKTEAFF	TGTGCCAGCAGCGTGACAGGGGGCAAAACTGAAGCTTTCTTT	TRBJ1-1	TRBD1	TRBV9	NA
CASSPQGAVRRTEAFF	TGTGCCAGTAGTCCCCAGGGGGCAGTAAGAAGGACTGAAGCTTTCTTT	TRBJ1-1	TRBD1	TRBV19	NA
CASSEFFGGYNEQFF	TGTGCCAGCAGTGAATTTTTCGGGGGATACAATGAGCAGTTCTTC	TRBJ2-1	NA	TRBV25-1	once
CASSPTGDQPQHF	TGTGCCAGCTCACCTACAGGGGATCAGCCCCAGCATTTT	TRBJ1-5	TRBD1	TRBV18	NA
CASSRYNEQFF	TGTGCCAGCAGCAGATACAATGAGCAGTTCTTC	TRBJ2-1	NA	TRBV28	NA
CASSPDSYNQPQHF	TGTGCCAGCAGTCCCGACAGCTACAATCAGCCCCAGCATTTT	TRBJ1-5	NA	TRBV6-6	NA
CASSDDRASPLHF	TGTGCCAGCAGTGACGACAGGGCTTCACCCCTCCACTTT	TRBJ1-6	TRBD1	TRBV6-4	NA
CASSYSGTTRQYF	TGTGCCAGCAGTTACAGCGGCACGACTCGCCAGTACTTC	TRBJ2-5	NA	TRBV6-2/TRBV6-3	NA
CASSGGLADITDTQYF	TGTGCCAGCAGCGGAGGACTAGCAGACATCACAGATACGCAGTATTTT	TRBJ2-3	TRBD2	TRBV7-2	NA
CASSESASGSTSYNEQFF	TGTGCCAGCAGTGAATCCGCTAGCGGGAGTACCTCCTACAATGAGCAGTTCTTC	TRBJ2-1	TRBD2	TRBV2	few
CASSLDRGSGYNEQFF	TGTGCCAGCAGCTTAGACCGGGGTTCGGGTTACAATGAGCAGTTCTTC	TRBJ2-1	NA	TRBV11-2	NA
CASSPRTSPFYNEQFF	TGTGCCAGCAGCCCAAGGACTAGCCCTTTTTACAATGAGCAGTTCTTC	TRBJ2-1	TRBD2	TRBV2	few
CASSLRTGDGELFF	TGCGCCAGCAGCCTTCGGACAGGGGACGGGGAGCTGTTTTTT	TRBJ2-2	TRBD1	TRBV5-1	NA
CAEVGGYEQYF	TGTGCCGAAGTGGGGGGCTACGAGCAGTACTTC	TRBJ2-7	NA	TRBV6-5	NA
CATSRDAGKLDYEQYF	TGTGCCACCAGCAGAGATGCGGGTAAATTGGACTACGAGCAGTACTTC	TRBJ2-7	NA	TRBV15	once
CASSEYGPMNTEAFF	TGTGCCAGCAGTGAATATGGGCCTATGAACACTGAAGCTTTCTTT	TRBJ1-1	NA	TRBV25-1	NA
CASRAGTGGFETQYF	TGTGCCAGCAGGGCCGGGACAGGGGGCTTCGAGACCCAGTACTTC	TRBJ2-5	TRBD1	TRBV5-5	NA
CAISESKRGRSNQPQHF	TGTGCCATCAGTGAGTCTAAGAGAGGTCGTAGCAATCAGCCCCAGCATTTT	TRBJ1-5	NA	TRBV10-3	NA
CAIRADIEGSYGYTF	TGTGCCATCAGGGCCGACATCGAAGGAAGCTATGGCTACACCTTC	TRBJ1-2	NA	TRBV10-3	NA
CASSWAKGGQPQHF	TGTGCCAGCAGCTGGGCTAAGGGAGGTCAGCCCCAGCATTTT	TRBJ1-5	NA	TRBV7-2	NA
CASSEEDSTYGYTF	TGTGCCAGCAGCGAGGAAGACAGCACCTATGGCTACACCTTC	TRBJ1-2	NA	TRBV2	NA
CASSRVRDISEQYF	TGTGCCAGCAGCCGCGTCCGGGACATAAGCGAGCAGTACTTC	TRBJ2-7	NA	TRBV14	NA
CASSSSRTSGRRKFF	TGTGCCAGCAGCTCCTCCCGGACTAGCGGGAGACGTAAGTTCTTC	TRBJ2-1	TRBD2	TRBV7-9	NA
CASSPTSAEETQYF	TGTGCCAGCTCACCCACTAGCGCAGAAGAGACCCAGTACTTC	TRBJ2-5	TRBD2	TRBV18	once
CSVEAGTSGYNEQFF	TGCAGCGTTGAAGCGGGGACTAGCGGTTACAATGAGCAGTTCTTC	TRBJ2-1	TRBD2	TRBV29-1	NA
CSASNLRDRGIGSYNSPLHF	TGCAGTGCTAGTAATCTCCGGGACAGGGGTATTGGCTCCTATAATTCACCCCTCCACTTT	TRBJ1-6	TRBD1	TRBV20-1	NA
CASSPVQGQPQHF	TGTGCCAGCAGTCCCGTTCAGGGGCAGCCCCAGCATTTT	TRBJ1-5	NA	TRBV25-1	NA
CASSYSPQQPQHF	TGTGCCAGCAGTTACTCCCCCCAGCAGCCCCAGCATTTT	TRBJ1-5	NA	TRBV6-5	NA
CASSEQLASGYTF	TGCGCCAGCAGCGAACAGCTGGCTTCTGGCTACACCTTC	TRBJ1-2	NA	TRBV5-1	NA
CASSKRAKGEQYF	TGTGCCAGCAGTAAACGGGCCAAGGGGGAGCAGTACTTC	TRBJ2-7	NA	TRBV6-2/TRBV6-3	NA
CASSQRMREGAFF	TGTGCCAGCAGCCAAAGAATGAGGGAGGGAGCTTTCTTT	TRBJ1-1	NA	TRBV3-1/TRBV3-2	NA
CASSFVLPMGQLQEQYF	TGTGCCAGCAGCTTCGTTCTACCTATGGGACAGCTACAAGAGCAGTACTTC	TRBJ2-7	TRBD1	TRBV7-2	NA
CASSLDRAGYNEQFF	TGTGCCAGCAGCCTCGACAGGGCGGGCTACAATGAGCAGTTCTTC	TRBJ2-1	TRBD1	TRBV7-3	once
CASSDAGAGANVLTF	TGTGCCAGCAGTGACGCAGGGGCTGGGGCCAACGTCCTGACTTTC	TRBJ2-6	NA	TRBV6-1	NA
CASTLGQGYSGNTIYF	TGTGCCAGTACTCTCGGACAGGGCTACTCTGGAAACACCATATATTTT	TRBJ1-3	TRBD1	TRBV19	NA
CASSPGFDYGYTF	TGTGCCAGCAGTCCAGGGTTTGACTATGGCTACACCTTC	TRBJ1-2	NA	TRBV28	once